This T cell receptor beta chain was profiled in a study of T cells in Graves' hyperthyroidism and ophthalmopathy. This clonotype has at least ten counts. RNA transcripts provided the source from which TCR beta CDR3 regions were amplified. An initial round of RT-PCR targeting the TCR CDR3 relied on the HTBI primer set. TCRdb re-derived calls from the multiplex PCR reads in MiXCR, one entry per CDR3 protein. The sample lists about 400,000 distinct CDR3 sequences; roughly 15% were seen once. Germline V gene sequence: CDR1 LGHDT, CDR2 YNNKEL (reference sequence). The CDR3 covers 14 residues. V was cut by 4 bases and J by 5 bases, with 15 bases left in between.

This TCR came from a woman aged 60-75 years with Graves' ophthalmopathy. The chain carries TRBV3-1 and TRBJ2-7; TRBD2 is a possible D gene (6 bases). Sequenced input: blood. The CDR3 reads CASSLSGGSDEQYF. As DNA, the CDR3 is TGTGCCAGCAGCCTTAGCGGAGGGAGCGACGAGCAGTACTTC.